The 29 T cell receptor beta chains below were found in one sample sequenced in a study of T cell repertoires in cytomegalovirus infection. TCRdb re-called the reads through MiXCR, storing one row per CDR3 protein. The data hold roughly 630,000 distinct CDR3 sequences, with roughly a quarter observed a single time. Sequenced sample: CD8+ T cells from PBMCs. Receptors originate from a human donor in good health (CMV status not recorded). Some clones in this sample may be carry-over from other donors' samples.

Many counts were recorded for this clonotype. J is TRBJ1-1 and V is TRBV4-1; no clear D gene. Trimming removed 3 bases from V and 0 bases from J, with 11 bases in between. Germline V gene data show CDR1 as MGHRA and CDR2 as YSYEKL. The length of the CDR3 is 15 residues. The CDR3 sequence is CASSHRRIMNTEAFF. The DNA for the CDR3 is TGCGCCAGCAGCCACCGACGGATCATGAACACTGAAGCTTTCTTT.

The chain uses TRBV29-1 and TRBJ1-2; 9 bases line up with TRBD1. Trimming cost V 3 bases and J 6 bases; bases outside gene matches: 2. The CDR3 is 12 amino acids. The V gene's germline CDR1 is SQVTM and CDR2 ANQGSEA. CDR3 sequence (DNA): TGCAGCGTTGAGTGGACAGGGGATGGCTACACCTTC. Translation gives CSVEWTGDGYTF.

This clonotype came up many times. The chain carries TRBV7-9 and TRBJ2-7, with 7 positions matching TRBD1. Per germline, CDR1 SEHNR and CDR2 FQNEAQ (reference sequence). V gave up 1 base and J gave up 0 bases; unmatched junction bases: 6. This CDR3 contains 16 residues. CDR3 loop: CASSLGRDSSSYEQYF. The CDR3 region has the DNA TGTGCCAGCAGCTTAGGACGGGACAGCTCCTCCTACGAGCAGTACTTC.

The V and J genes are TRBV28 and TRBJ2-7, with D tentatively TRBD2 (5 bases). Germline CDR1 reads MDHEN; CDR2 reads SYDVKM. V was clipped by 3 bases and J by 7 bases, with 13 bases between them. The CDR3 has 13 amino acids. The CDR3 sequence: CASSFGGSGEQYV. CDR3 coding DNA: TGTGCCAGCAGTTTCGGCGGTTCGGGAGAGCAGTACGTC.

This clonotype was recorded at least ten times. The rearrangement links TRBV28 to TRBJ2-1; 10 nucleotides agree with TRBD1. Germline CDR1 is MDHEN and CDR2 is SYDVKM. The CDR3 spans 17 residues. With V trimmed by 4 bases and J by 4 bases, 10 bases remained unmatched. CDR3 residues: CASSSRRQGALYNEQFF. CDR3 sequence (DNA): TGTGCCAGCAGTTCCCGCCGACAGGGGGCCCTTTACAATGAGCAGTTCTTC.

This clonotype has more than one count but fewer than ten. The DNA for the CDR3 is TGTGCCAGTGCCGGGACAGGGATTTTTACCGGGGAGCTGTTTTTT. Its protein product is CASAGTGIFTGELFF. This chain joins TRBV7-9 and TRBJ2-2, with 9 bases matching TRBD1. Germline V gives CDR1 SEHNR, CDR2 FQNEAQ (reference sequence). The CDR3 runs 15 residues. The junction had 10 bases not matched to a gene; V was cut back by 9 bases and J by 5 bases.

This clonotype was observed at least ten times. The V and J genes are TRBV12-3 or TRBV12-4 and TRBJ2-3, with a tentative D call TRBD2 (6 bases). The CDR3 has 16 residues. V lost 6 bases and J 2 bases, leaving 18 bases between the germline ends. The CDR3 DNA reads TGTGCCAGCAGGCCCCGGGACTCTGAGAACACAGATACGCAGTATTTT. Encoded protein: CASRPRDSENTDTQYF.

The V gene is TRBV7-9, the J gene TRBJ2-5; TRBD2 is a possible D gene (6 bases). The CDR3 sequence is 14 residues long. The germline V gene encodes CDR1 SEHNR and CDR2 FQNEAQ (reference sequence). V lost 5 bases to trimming and J lost 3 bases, with 13 bases between them. In nucleotides, the CDR3 is TGTGCCAGCAGCAACCGGGAGAAGGAAGAGACCCAGTACTTC. Translating it yields CASSNREKEETQYF.

Notes on this clonotype: The conserved phenylalanine or tryptophan normally closing the CDR3 is absent here, so this likely arose from a read error. The chain joins TRBV20-1 to TRBJ1-1, with D unclear. CDR3 size: 12 residues. V was cut by 5 bases and J by 6 bases, with 13 bases left in between. The V gene's germline CDR1 is DFQATT and CDR2 SNEGSKA (reference sequence). CDR3 nucleotides: TGCAGTGCTCCTCACCCCTTAGCTGAAGCTTTCCTT. Translating gives CSAPHPLAEAFL.

V is TRBV9 and J is TRBJ1-1; no clear D gene. CDR3 length equals 12 residues. Germline V gene data show CDR1 as SGDLS and CDR2 as YYNGEE. The V and J ends lost 2 bases and 4 bases respectively, with 6 bases between them. CDR3 coding DNA: TGTGCCAGCAGCGTCATTAGCACTGAAGCTTTCTTT. It translates to CASSVISTEAFF.

The chain has TRBV2 and TRBJ2-2; D may be TRBD2 (5 bases). The germline V and J ends were trimmed by 9 bases and 5 bases, with 22 bases remaining between them. Per the germline V gene, CDR1 is SNHLY and CDR2 is FYNNEI. The CDR3 is 16 amino acids. CDR3 DNA sequence: TGTGCCAGGAACAGAGGGCCTCGTGTGAAAACCGGGGAGCTGTTTTTT. It yields the protein CARNRGPRVKTGELFF.

This clonotype was detected ten times or more. The chain recombines TRBV7-3 with TRBJ2-1; a possible D gene is TRBD2 (6 bases). The length of the CDR3 is 15 residues. V was pared by 5 bases and J by 6 bases, with 17 bases between. The germline V gene has CDR1 SGHTA and CDR2 FQGTGA. The CDR3 sequence: CASSPGGGAGNEQFF. The CDR3 bases are TGTGCCAGCAGCCCGGGCGGCGGGGCTGGCAATGAGCAGTTCTTC. Using reference TRBV7-3 and TRBJ2-1 for the parts outside the CDR3, the full variable domain is GAGVSQTPSNKVTEKGKYVELRCDPISGHTALYWYRQSLGQGPEFLIYFQGTGAADDSGLPNDRFFAVRPEGSVSTLKIQRTERGDSAVYLCASSPGGGAGNEQFFGPGTRLTVL.

This clonotype was recorded many times. The rearrangement uses TRBV7-6 and TRBJ2-7; no reliable D call. The V and J ends lost 0 bases and 4 bases respectively, with 7 bases between them. CDR1 and CDR2 (germline): SGHVS, FNYEAQ. The CDR3 extends over 13 amino acids. The CDR3 DNA follows: TGTGCCAGCAGCTTAGCGGGCAGGTACGAGCAGTACTTC. Its translation is CASSLAGRYEQYF.

The gene calls are TRBV20-1 and TRBJ1-5; D remains ambiguous. Per germline, CDR1 DFQATT and CDR2 SNEGSKA (reference sequence). V was clipped by 6 bases and J by 4 bases, with 19 bases between them. CDR3 size: 15 residues. DNA of the CDR3: TGCAGTGCGACCCCCCCCGGGGTCTGGAATCAGCCCCAGCATTTT. The encoded protein is CSATPPGVWNQPQHF.

This clonotype has only a few counts. This sequence joins TRBV2 and TRBJ2-5; the match to TRBD2 covers 7 bases. J lost 2 bases, V lost 8 bases, and 20 bases had no gene match. The CDR3 spans 18 residues. Germline values: CDR1 SNHLY, CDR2 FYNNEI. Written as DNA, the CDR3 is TGTGCCAGCCTTCGACCGACTGAGGGAGGGGCCTCTCAAGAGACCCAGTACTTC. Its protein product is CASLRPTEGGASQETQYF.

The chain combines TRBV20-1 with TRBJ2-3, with 8 bases identical to TRBD1. V was pared by 6 bases and J by 3 bases, with 5 bases of the junction left unmatched. CDR1 is DFQATT, CDR2 SNEGSKA, per germline (reference sequence). The CDR3 sequence is 13 residues long. The CDR3: CSAPDRETDTQYF. Here the CDR3 DNA reads TGCAGTGCCCCGGACAGGGAGACAGATACGCAGTATTTT.

The CDR3 nucleotides read TGTGCCAGCAGTTTATTTTGGGGAGGAGGAAACACCATATATTTT. Translating it yields CASSLFWGGGNTIYF. V and J are TRBV27 and TRBJ1-3; D gene ambiguous. Per germline, CDR1 MNHEY and CDR2 SMNVEV (reference sequence). The ends were cut back, 1 base at V and 4 bases at J, with 11 bases in the middle. The CDR3 runs 15 residues.

Points on this clonotype: A much larger clone differs from this one at a single base, so this may be a read error. The J gene is TRBJ1-1, the V gene TRBV29-1; D gene uncertain. The V gene's germline CDR1 is SQVTM and CDR2 ANQGSEA. Trimming took off 3 bases at V and 3 bases at J, with 5 bases between the two ends. The CDR3 runs to 11 residues. Here the CDR3 DNA reads TGCAGCGTTGAGACTGACACTGAAGCTTTCTTT. Translating gives CSVETDTEAFF.

There are many counts of this clonotype. The chain carries TRBV7-3 and TRBJ2-5; D remains unclear. The CDR3 has 15 amino acids. V lost 5 bases, J lost 1 base, and 14 bases lay in between. Germline lookup yields CDR1 SGHTA and CDR2 FQGTGA. The CDR3: CASSPVGQIQETQYF. The CDR3 region has the DNA TGTGCCAGCAGCCCTGTAGGCCAGATCCAAGAGACCCAGTACTTC.

This chain links TRBV12-5 with TRBJ2-7, with no clear D. CDR1 and CDR2 from the germline V gene are LGHNT and FRNRAP. This CDR3 region has 13 residues. The V end lost 1 base, the J end lost 2 bases, and 6 bases lay between the germline ends. In DNA, the CDR3 is TGTGCTAGTGGTTTGGACCCAACCTACGAGCAGTACTTC. Encoded protein: CASGLDPTYEQYF.

At least ten counts were recorded for this clonotype. This chain uses TRBV7-6 with TRBJ2-1, with 14 bases aligning to TRBD2. CDR3 length: 18 amino acids. The germline CDR1 and CDR2 sequences are SGHVS and FNYEAQ. The V gene end was trimmed by 5 bases and the J gene end by 6 bases; junction bases not matched to a gene: 12. Here the CDR3 reads CASSLGTSGGGPRNEQFF. Here the CDR3 DNA reads TGTGCCAGCAGCCTAGGGACTAGCGGGGGCGGACCACGCAATGAGCAGTTCTTC.

This clonotype was counted ten times or more. The rearrangement joins TRBV19 to TRBJ2-1; 9 nucleotides agree with TRBD2. CDR3 length: 15 residues. Germline V gene data show CDR1 as LNHDA and CDR2 as SQIVND (reference sequence). Unmatched junction bases numbered 5, after V lost 1 base and J lost 7 bases. CDR3 coding DNA: TGTGCCAGTAGTATAGTAAGCGGGGGGCCTAATGAGCAGTTCTTC. Translating gives CASSIVSGGPNEQFF.

This clonotype was observed at least ten times. The V and J genes are TRBV7-2 and TRBJ2-3; D uncertain. V was shortened by 1 base and J by 4 bases, with 9 bases between the two germline ends. This CDR3 is built from 14 residues. CDR1 is SGHTA and CDR2 is FQGNSA in the germline V gene. The CDR3 is CASSLEPGPDTQYF. In DNA, the CDR3 is TGTGCCAGCAGCTTAGAGCCGGGCCCAGATACGCAGTATTTT.

This clonotype was found a few times. The chain joins TRBV29-1 to TRBJ1-2; 9 nucleotides match TRBD1. With 6 bases clipped from V and 4 bases from J, the junction kept 9 bases outside the gene matches. This CDR3 region has 14 residues. Germline assignment: CDR1 SQVTM and CDR2 ANQGSEA. In DNA form, the CDR3 reads TGCAGCGTAACGCCTGAGACAGGGGGCTATGGCTACACCTTC. Translating gives CSVTPETGGYGYTF.

This clonotype was seen at least ten times. The chain employs TRBV7-2 and TRBJ1-2; 9 nucleotides match TRBD1. This CDR3 is 18 amino acids long. V dropped 5 bases and J dropped 8; count of bases not matched to a gene: 21. Germline V CDR1 and CDR2: SGHTA, FQGNSA. The CDR3 coding sequence is TGTGCCAGCAGCACCCCCGGGACAGGGAATTTCCGCGAGATGGGCTACACCTTC. Translated: CASSTPGTGNFREMGYTF.

This clonotype was picked up a small number of times. This chain links TRBV5-4 with TRBJ2-1, with D perhaps assigned TRBD1 or TRBD2 (5 bases each). V was clipped by 0 bases and J by 7 bases, with 14 bases between them. Germline V gene lookup returns CDR1 SGHNT and CDR2 YYREEE (reference sequence). The CDR3 length is 15 residues. The CDR3 spells CASSLGGPGANEQFF. The CDR3 DNA reads as TGTGCCAGCAGCTTGGGGGGCCCCGGGGCGAATGAGCAGTTCTTC.

This sequence joins TRBV15 and TRBJ1-5; D not certain. The CDR3 loop spans 15 amino acids. The ends were cut back, 0 bases at V and 6 bases at J, with 12 bases in the middle. Germline V gives CDR1 LNHNV, CDR2 YYDKDF (reference sequence). The CDR3 nucleotides are TGTGCCACCAGCAGAGATCTTGGTAGGTTTCAGCCCCAGCATTTT. Residues: CATSRDLGRFQPQHF.

This clonotype was detected a few times. This chain uses TRBV6-5 with TRBJ1-1; the D gene is possibly TRBD1 (6 bases). The V end was cut by 3 bases, the J end by 5 bases, with 16 bases between. This CDR3 is 15 amino acids long. The germline V gene has CDR1 MNHEY and CDR2 SVGAGI. The CDR3 region is CASSYKSRGRTEAFF. The CDR3 nucleotides read TGTGCCAGCAGTTATAAATCTAGGGGGAGGACTGAAGCTTTCTTT.

This clonotype has a handful of counts. The chain couples TRBV3-1 to TRBJ2-2, with TRBD1 matching over 10 bases. Germline loops: CDR1 LGHDT, CDR2 YNNKEL (reference sequence). Trimming removed 3 bases from V and 6 bases from J; junction bases left unmatched: 1. The CDR3 extends over 14 amino acids. The CDR3 sequence: CASSQTGGPGELFF. Here the CDR3 DNA reads TGTGCCAGCAGCCAGACAGGGGGCCCCGGGGAGCTGTTTTTT.